The 25 T cell receptor beta chains in this list originate from one sample, sequenced in a study of cytomegalovirus exposure and HLA in healthy donors. PCR used 60 Vbeta primers and 13 Jbeta primers. Profiling relied on immunoSEQ multiplex PCR, and the TCRdb table lists in-frame clones only, not all of them. The sample shows 150,000 or so clones, 65% to 80% of them seen only once. Sequenced input: PBMCs. The receptors were sampled from a man younger than 30 in good health and CMV-seropositive.

The rearrangement joins TRBV30 to TRBJ1-2; the match to TRBD1 covers 7 bases. This CDR3 has 13 residues. Germline V CDR1 and CDR2: GTSNPN, SVGIG (reference sequence). V was clipped by 0 bases and J by 8 bases; unmatched bases: 6. DNA of the CDR3: TGTGCCTGGAGTGTACAGGGGTATCGGGGCTACACCTTC. Encoded protein: CAWSVQGYRGYTF.

As for this clone: Other DNA variants within this sample encode the same CDR3. The chain uses TRBV4-1 and TRBJ2-1, with TRBD2 matching 7 bases. CDR1 MGHRA and CDR2 YSYEKL come from the germline V gene. The CDR3 consists of 15 residues. V lost 0 bases, J lost 3 bases, and 2 bases stayed unmatched. The CDR3 sequence: CASSQEASGYNEQFF. CDR3 nucleotide sequence: TGCGCCAGCAGCCAAGAGGCTAGCGGCTACAATGAGCAGTTCTTC.

This clone appeared a few times. The same CDR3 is also encoded by other DNA sequences in this sample. This chain connects TRBV4-1 to TRBJ2-5, with D possibly being TRBD2 (5 bases). Looked up from germline, CDR1 is MGHRA and CDR2 is YSYEKL. Trimming pared 1 base from V and 2 bases from J, leaving 11 bases between. This CDR3 region has 15 residues. The DNA of the CDR3 is TGCGCCAGCAGCCAAGGACGGGGATTTCAAGAGACCCAGTACTTC. It is translated as CASSQGRGFQETQYF.

This clone has a single count. The chain recombines TRBV6-4 with TRBJ2-6; D is unclear. CDR1 MRHNA and CDR2 SNTAGT come from the germline V gene. The CDR3 is 15 residues long. V was trimmed by 2 bases and J by 2 bases, leaving 7 bases between them. CDR3 DNA: TGTGCCAGCAGTGACCTGGCTGCTGGGGCCAACGTCCTGACTTTC. Encoded protein: CASSDLAAGANVLTF.

A few counts support this clone. This sequence joins TRBV6-6 and TRBJ2-1; D is possibly TRBD2 (5 bases). This CDR3 spans 14 amino acids. Trimming removed 6 bases from V and 7 bases from J, with 16 bases in between. Germline V CDR1 and CDR2: MNHNY, SVGAGI (reference sequence). CDR3 region: CASSRSARGNEQFF. The DNA for the CDR3 is TGTGCCAGCAGCAGATCGGCGCGAGGGAATGAGCAGTTCTTC.

This clone was seen a handful of times. The rearrangement links TRBV6-7 to TRBJ1-1, with unresolved D. TRBV6-7 is an ORF, with its function uncertain. Trimming left V 6 bases short and J 0 bases short, with 20 bases between. This CDR3 comprises 17 residues. CDR3 protein: CASSDGRDAHMNTEAFF. The CDR3 nucleotides read TGTGCCAGCAGCGACGGCCGGGATGCCCACATGAACACTGAAGCTTTCTTT.

This sequence joins TRBV10-1 and TRBJ2-5, with TRBD2 identical over 8 bases. The V segment lost 0 bases and the J segment 8 bases; nucleotides outside the gene matches: 8. CDR1 WNHNN and CDR2 SYGVQD come from the germline V gene (reference sequence). This CDR3 has 15 residues. The CDR3 here is CASSESPDGRATQYF. The CDR3 nucleotides are TGCGCCAGCAGTGAGTCTCCCGACGGGAGGGCCACCCAGTACTTC.

CDR3 coding DNA: TGTGCCAGCTCACCGACTAGCAAGGGGGCCAAAAACATTCAGTACTTC. Translated, it gives CASSPTSKGAKNIQYF. This chain links TRBV18 with TRBJ2-4; 7 nucleotides match TRBD2. From germline, CDR1 is KGHSH and CDR2 LQKENI. With 3 bases clipped from V and 1 base from J, the junction kept 6 bases outside the gene matches. The CDR3 sequence is 16 residues long.

This chain links TRBV30 with TRBJ2-3, with D perhaps TRBD1 (6 bases). Germline-derived CDR1 and CDR2 are GTSNPN and SVGIG (reference sequence). V lost 2 bases and J 5 bases, leaving 14 bases between the germline ends. CDR3 size: 14 residues. The CDR3 here is CAWSLTGSGDTQYF. The CDR3 DNA sequence: TGTGCCTGGAGTTTGACAGGTTCGGGAGATACGCAGTATTTT.

J is TRBJ2-2 and V is TRBV6-5, with TRBD1 as a possible D gene (5 bases). The CDR3 sequence is 14 residues long. Between the trimmed V and J ends, which lost 2 bases and 5 bases, there was a span of 9 bases. In germline, CDR1 is MNHEY, CDR2 SVGAGI. The CDR3 sequence: CASSYRTGTGELFF. CDR3 DNA: TGTGCCAGCAGTTACCGCACAGGAACCGGGGAGCTGTTTTTT.

This chain connects TRBV5-4 to TRBJ2-6; 7 bases align to TRBD1. The V gene's germline CDR1 is SGHNT and CDR2 YYREEE (reference sequence). The CDR3 contains 17 residues. Trimming took 2 bases from V and 2 from J; bases not matched to a gene: 7. The CDR3 region has the DNA TGTGCCAGCAGCTTTGACAGGGCGAACGCTGGGGCCAACGTCCTGACTTTC. Residues: CASSFDRANAGANVLTF.

The chain employs TRBV13 and TRBJ1-1; no clear D. CDR1 is PRHDT, CDR2 FYEKMQ, per germline (reference sequence). V shed 1 base and J shed 4 bases, with 4 bases lying between them. This CDR3 spans 12 amino acids. CDR3 nucleotides: TGTGCCAGCAGCTTAGCGGGCACTGAAGCTTTCTTT. Translated, it gives CASSLAGTEAFF. Complete variable domain (other parts from reference TRBV13 and TRBJ1-1): AAGVIQSPRHLIKEKRETATLKCYPIPRHDTVYWYQQGPGQDPQFLISFYEKMQSDKGSIPDRFSAQQFSDYHSELNMSSLELGDSALYFCASSLAGTEAFFGQGTRLTVV.

This chain joins TRBV11-1 and TRBJ2-3; 8 nucleotides align to TRBD2. Per the germline V gene, CDR1 is SGHAT and CDR2 is FQDESV (reference sequence). Germline trimming cut 3 bases from V and 2 bases from J; bases unmatched to any gene: 10. CDR3 length: 17 amino acids. CDR3 nucleotides: TGTGCCAGCAGCTTCCGTACCGGGACTAGAGTCACAGATACGCAGTATTTT. This translates into CASSFRTGTRVTDTQYF.

This clone appeared a single time. The chain employs TRBV30 and TRBJ2-3; the D gene is possibly TRBD2 (5 bases). CDR1 GTSNPN and CDR2 SVGIG come from the germline V gene (reference sequence). Between the trimmed V and J ends, which lost 3 bases and 2 bases, there was a span of 15 bases. CDR3 length: 15 amino acids. Here the CDR3 DNA reads TGTGCCTGGAGCTTACTGGACGGGGACACAGATACGCAGTATTTT. This sequence encodes CAWSLLDGDTDTQYF.

The V and J genes are TRBV19 and TRBJ1-5, with D perhaps TRBD1 (6 bases). Germline assignment: CDR1 LNHDA and CDR2 SQIVND (reference sequence). The CDR3 totals 16 residues. V dropped 5 bases and J dropped 0 bases, with 14 bases sitting between them. CDR3 in amino acids: CASSGRTEHSNQPQHF. The CDR3 nucleotides are TGTGCCAGTAGTGGAAGGACAGAGCATAGCAATCAGCCCCAGCATTTT.

The rearrangement uses TRBV5-6 and TRBJ2-5; possibly TRBD2 for D (5 bases). There are 14 residues in the CDR3. The germline V gene encodes CDR1 SGHDT and CDR2 YYEEEE. Trimming left V 0 bases short and J 5 bases short, with 11 bases between. This CDR3 reads CASSLAWELETQYF. The CDR3 coding sequence is TGTGCCAGCAGCTTGGCCTGGGAGTTGGAGACCCAGTACTTC.

This clone has only a few counts. This CDR3 is CASSSTPPGVRNEKLFF. DNA for the CDR3: TGTGCCAGCAGTTCGACCCCACCAGGGGTGAGGAATGAAAAACTGTTTTTT. The V call is TRBV27, the J call TRBJ1-4; possible D gene TRBD1, 6 bases. Germline-derived CDR1 and CDR2 are MNHEY and SMNVEV (reference sequence). Trimming took 4 bases from V and 5 from J, leaving 20 bases between them. The CDR3 extends over 17 amino acids.

This clone was detected only once. CDR3 sequence reads: CASSAPIQGSGGYTF. The CDR3, as DNA: TGTGCCAGCAGCGCACCCATACAGGGAAGTGGCGGCTACACCTTC. This rearrangement joins TRBV13 to TRBJ1-2, with D maybe TRBD1 (6 bases). The CDR3 sequence is 15 residues long. The V and J ends lost 5 bases and 8 bases respectively, with 21 bases between them. CDR1 PRHDT and CDR2 FYEKMQ come from the germline V gene (reference sequence).

J is TRBJ2-6 and V is TRBV6-1; 7 bases are a match to TRBD1. CDR1 MNHNS and CDR2 SASEGT come from the germline V gene. The junction had 6 bases not matched to a gene; V was cut back by 8 bases and J by 2 bases. The CDR3 spans 15 residues. CDR3 sequence: CASGEQGTGANVLTF. CDR3 nucleotides: TGTGCCAGCGGCGAACAGGGGACTGGGGCCAACGTCCTGACTTTC.

The chain combines TRBV11-2 with TRBJ1-1; TRBD1 aligns across 11 bases. The CDR3 spans 16 residues. Looked up from germline, CDR1 is SGHAT and CDR2 is FQNNGV. V lost 5 bases to trimming and J lost 5 bases; unmatched junction nucleotides: 10. For the CDR3, the DNA is TGTGCCAGCAGCCCCGTTGGACGGGACAGGGGGACTGAAGCTTTCTTT. This codes for CASSPVGRDRGTEAFF.

V is TRBV11-2 and J is TRBJ2-7, with D possibly matching TRBD2 (6 bases). Deletions cut 5 bases from V and 0 bases from J, with 11 bases between. This CDR3 is built from 14 residues. CDR1 is SGHAT and CDR2 is FQNNGV in the germline V gene. The CDR3 sequence: CASSGTVSSYEQYV. The CDR3 region has the DNA TGTGCCAGCAGCGGGACTGTCAGCTCCTACGAGCAGTACGTC.

The chain has TRBV7-8 and TRBJ2-2; D ambiguous. Germline-derived CDR1 and CDR2 are SGHVS and FQNEAQ. V shed 0 bases and J shed 1 base, with 9 bases lying between them. The CDR3 contains 16 residues. The CDR3 is CASSLAIYRNTGELFF. The CDR3 DNA reads TGTGCCAGCAGCTTAGCGATCTACCGGAACACCGGGGAGCTGTTTTTT.

This chain uses TRBV7-9 with TRBJ1-2; TRBD1 aligns across 8 bases. Germline trimming cut 7 bases from V and 1 base from J; bases unmatched to any gene: 11. Germline CDR1 and CDR2: SEHNR and FQNEAQ (reference sequence). The CDR3 covers 16 residues. The CDR3 DNA reads TGTGCCAGCACGGGACAGGAGCACCACCTTAACTATGGCTACACCTTC. Translated: CASTGQEHHLNYGYTF.

This sequence joins TRBV28 and TRBJ1-2, with TRBD1 matching over 8 bases. V dropped 8 bases and J dropped 4; count of bases not matched to a gene: 9. In germline, CDR1 is MDHEN, CDR2 SYDVKM. The length of the CDR3 is 14 residues. The CDR3 here is CASVRPGQGYGYTF. The CDR3 nucleotides are TGTGCCAGCGTAAGGCCAGGACAGGGCTATGGCTACACCTTC.

V and J are TRBV5-1 and TRBJ2-5; 7 bases are a match to TRBD1. CDR3 length: 14 residues. Germline CDR1 SGHRS, CDR2 YFSETQ. The J segment lost 4 bases and the V segment lost 2 bases, leaving 5 bases of the junction unmatched. The CDR3 nucleotides are TGCGCCAGCAGCTTAAGGACAGGCTCAGAGACCCAGTACTTC. It translates to CASSLRTGSETQYF.